Each of the 19 T cell receptor beta chains below was sequenced from the same sample in a study of radiotherapy plus CTLA-4 blockade in lung cancer. Method: immunoSEQ multiplex PCR; TCRdb's copy keeps in-frame clones and lacks some. This table holds more than 30,000 clones, roughly 77% found once. Sequenced here: peripheral blood, sampled from a patient treated with radiotherapy plus ipilimumab. These receptors all stem from a human donor with non-small cell lung cancer that progressed on radiotherapy plus ipilimumab.

The chain carries TRBV7-2 and TRBJ1-2; D remains ambiguous. Trimming removed 7 bases at V and 8 bases at J, with 20 bases between. Per the germline V gene, CDR1 is SGHTA and CDR2 is FQGNSA. This CDR3 region has 14 residues. CDR3 nucleotide sequence: TGTGCCAGCACCGGTGCCGGAGGAGCCTCCGGCTACACCTTC. It is translated as CASTGAGGASGYTF.

This chain connects TRBV7-9 to TRBJ2-5, with no clear D. The germline V and J ends were trimmed by 2 bases and 5 bases, with 6 bases remaining between them. CDR3 size: 12 residues. The V gene's germline CDR1 is SEHNR and CDR2 FQNEAQ (reference sequence). Here the CDR3 DNA reads TGTGCCAGCAGCTTAAATCTGGAGACCCAGTACTTC. Encoded protein: CASSLNLETQYF.

V and J are TRBV19 and TRBJ2-6; TRBD2 is a possible D gene (6 bases). Germline loops: CDR1 LNHDA, CDR2 SQIVND (reference sequence). The CDR3 has 19 amino acids. Trimming pared 1 base from V and 4 bases from J, leaving 20 bases between. The CDR3, as DNA: TGTGCCAGTAGTATAGGGGCCGGGACTGTTGCTCACGGGGCCAACGTCCTGACTTTC. Protein sequence: CASSIGAGTVAHGANVLTF. The variable domain in full, with the rest retrieved from reference TRBV19 and TRBJ2-6, is DGGITQSPKYLFRKEGQNVTLSCEQNLNHDAMYWYRQDPGQGLRLIYYSQIVNDFQKGDIAEGYSVSREKKESFPLTVTSAQKNPTAFYLCASSIGAGTVAHGANVLTFGAGSRLTVL.

The chain joins TRBV7-8 to TRBJ1-1, with D tentatively TRBD1 (6 bases). The CDR3 covers 16 residues. Per germline, CDR1 SGHVS and CDR2 FQNEAQ. V was clipped by 5 bases and J by 0 bases, with 16 bases between them. The CDR3 here is CASSRETGPVNTEAFF. As DNA, the CDR3 is TGTGCCAGCAGCCGAGAAACAGGGCCGGTGAACACTGAAGCTTTCTTT.

J is TRBJ2-5 and V is TRBV5-1, with D maybe TRBD2 (6 bases). CDR1 is SGHRS and CDR2 is YFSETQ in the germline V gene. Trimming took off 4 bases at V and 0 bases at J, with 7 bases between the two ends. The CDR3 loop spans 13 amino acids. This chain's CDR3 is CASSPGDQETQYF. DNA for the CDR3: TGCGCCAGCAGCCCGGGGGACCAAGAGACCCAGTACTTC.

The chain carries TRBV11-2 and TRBJ2-3; TRBD1 aligns across 8 bases. With V trimmed by 0 bases and J by 1 base, 0 bases remained unmatched. CDR1 and CDR2 (germline): SGHAT, FQNNGV. The CDR3 totals 15 residues. The CDR3 nucleotides are TGTGCCAGCAGCTTAGAGGGACAGGGCACAGATACGCAGTATTTT. Encoded protein: CASSLEGQGTDTQYF. Drawing the rest from reference TRBV11-2 and TRBJ2-3, the complete variable domain is EAGVAQSPRYKIIEKRQSVAFWCNPISGHATLYWYQQILGQGPKLLIQFQNNGVVDDSQLPKDRFSAERLKGVDSTLKIQPAKLEDSAVYLCASSLEGQGTDTQYFGPGTRLTVL.

The chain carries TRBV6-6 and TRBJ2-4; D possibly corresponds to TRBD2 (6 bases). CDR3 length equals 16 residues. Deletions cut 8 bases from V and 0 bases from J, with 17 bases between. Per the germline V gene, CDR1 is MNHNY and CDR2 is SVGAGI (reference sequence). CDR3 amino acids: CASSPPEGLAKNIQYF. The CDR3 DNA sequence: TGTGCCAGCTCCCCACCGGAGGGGCTAGCCAAAAACATTCAGTACTTC.

This chain uses TRBV29-1 with TRBJ1-3; D not resolved. The germline CDR1 and CDR2 sequences are SQVTM and ANQGSEA. Between the trimmed V and J ends, which lost 4 bases and 0 bases, there was a span of 7 bases. The CDR3 covers 13 residues. CDR3 coding DNA: TGCAGCGTTGTGGCGGACTCTGGAAACACCATATATTTT. Its translation: CSVVADSGNTIYF.

V and J are TRBV19 and TRBJ2-1, with D perhaps matching TRBD1 (6 bases). Trimming took off 4 bases at V and 2 bases at J, with 9 bases between the two ends. Germline lookup yields CDR1 LNHDA and CDR2 SQIVND (reference sequence). The CDR3 spans 14 residues. CDR3 loop: CASSTRGTYNEQFF. The CDR3, as DNA: TGTGCCAGTAGTACCAGGGGCACCTACAATGAGCAGTTCTTC. The whole variable domain, remainder taken from reference TRBV19 and TRBJ2-1, is DGGITQSPKYLFRKEGQNVTLSCEQNLNHDAMYWYRQDPGQGLRLIYYSQIVNDFQKGDIAEGYSVSREKKESFPLTVTSAQKNPTAFYLCASSTRGTYNEQFFGPGTRLTVL.

The chain has TRBV29-1 and TRBJ2-3, with a tentative D call TRBD2 (6 bases). The germline V gene has CDR1 SQVTM and CDR2 ANQGSEA. The CDR3 is 16 residues long. Trimming pared 5 bases from V and 3 bases from J, leaving 21 bases between. The CDR3 region is CSVSAGRDGRTDTQYF. The CDR3 DNA reads as TGCAGCGTTTCTGCGGGACGGGATGGACGGACAGATACGCAGTATTTT.

This clone was found once. CDR3 sequence: CASSKKGDRLSSYEQYF. CDR3 DNA sequence: TGTGCCAGCAGCAAAAAAGGGGACAGGCTTTCCTCCTACGAGCAGTACTTC. V is TRBV21-1 and J is TRBJ2-7; the D segment call TRBD1 is taken from the table without a DNA check. TRBV21-1 is an annotated pseudogene. The CDR3 length is 17 residues.

V and J are TRBV23-1 and TRBJ1-4; D is unclear. TRBV23-1 is an open reading frame, and its role is uncertain. V was cut by 4 bases and J by 7 bases, with 7 bases left in between. This CDR3 spans 12 amino acids. CDR3 region: CASSLVREKLFF. In DNA form, the CDR3 reads TGCGCCAGCAGTCTAGTCCGTGAAAAACTGTTTTTT.

V is TRBV7-2 and J is TRBJ1-6; D perhaps matches TRBD1 (5 bases). This CDR3 comprises 15 residues. The V end lost 2 bases, the J end lost 7 bases, and 12 bases lay between the germline ends. CDR1 and CDR2 from the germline V gene are SGHTA and FQGNSA. CDR3 sequence reads: CASSLRRQNNSPLHF. The CDR3, as DNA: TGTGCCAGCAGCTTAAGGAGACAGAACAATTCACCCCTCCACTTT.

This chain connects TRBV2 to TRBJ2-3; D is perhaps TRBD1 (5 bases). The germline V gene encodes CDR1 SNHLY and CDR2 FYNNEI. The CDR3 runs to 13 residues. V was pared by 8 bases and J by 4 bases, with 13 bases between. CDR3 protein: CASGYQGPDTQYF. The CDR3 DNA is TGTGCCAGCGGATACCAGGGCCCAGATACGCAGTATTTT.

This clone turned up a few times. This chain links TRBV2 with TRBJ1-1; maybe TRBD1 (5 bases). The CDR3 covers 12 residues. Trimming pared 4 bases from V and 4 bases from J, leaving 7 bases between. CDR1 and CDR2 from the germline V gene are SNHLY and FYNNEI. The CDR3 sequence is CASSVDSTEAFF. CDR3 DNA: TGTGCCAGCAGTGTCGACAGCACTGAAGCTTTCTTT.

The CDR3 DNA reads TGTGCCAGCAGCGTAGATTTCATGACTGAAGCTTTCTTT. It yields the protein CASSVDFMTEAFF. The chain combines TRBV9 with TRBJ1-1; D is unclear. The germline V and J ends were trimmed by 0 bases and 5 bases, with 8 bases remaining between them. The CDR3 runs 13 residues. Germline V gene lookup returns CDR1 SGDLS and CDR2 YYNGEE.

The rearrangement joins TRBV6-1 to TRBJ1-5; no reliable D call. This CDR3 comprises 16 residues. The ends were cut back, 1 base at V and 2 bases at J, with 12 bases in the middle. The germline V gene has CDR1 MNHNS and CDR2 SASEGT. CDR3 DNA: TGTGCCAGCAGTGAAGACTCGGTGGGCCGCAATCAGCCCCAGCATTTT. Protein sequence: CASSEDSVGRNQPQHF.

The chain couples TRBV7-5 to TRBJ2-1; TRBD1 is taken as the D call from the table, unchecked against the DNA. TRBV7-5 is annotated as a pseudogene. This CDR3 has 14 residues. CDR3 nucleotide sequence: TGTGCCAGAATCCTTGAGGACATGAGTTGGCAGCAGTTCTTC. It is translated as CARILEDMSWQQFF.

The sample holds a few counts of this clone. The V gene is TRBV19, the J gene TRBJ1-1; TRBD1 aligns across 7 bases. The CDR3 is 15 amino acids. V lost 4 bases, J lost 1 base, and 6 bases stayed unmatched. Germline loops: CDR1 LNHDA, CDR2 SQIVND (reference sequence). The CDR3 here is CASSRSSGGNTEAFF. The DNA of the CDR3 is TGTGCCAGTAGTAGATCCTCAGGGGGGAACACTGAAGCTTTCTTT.